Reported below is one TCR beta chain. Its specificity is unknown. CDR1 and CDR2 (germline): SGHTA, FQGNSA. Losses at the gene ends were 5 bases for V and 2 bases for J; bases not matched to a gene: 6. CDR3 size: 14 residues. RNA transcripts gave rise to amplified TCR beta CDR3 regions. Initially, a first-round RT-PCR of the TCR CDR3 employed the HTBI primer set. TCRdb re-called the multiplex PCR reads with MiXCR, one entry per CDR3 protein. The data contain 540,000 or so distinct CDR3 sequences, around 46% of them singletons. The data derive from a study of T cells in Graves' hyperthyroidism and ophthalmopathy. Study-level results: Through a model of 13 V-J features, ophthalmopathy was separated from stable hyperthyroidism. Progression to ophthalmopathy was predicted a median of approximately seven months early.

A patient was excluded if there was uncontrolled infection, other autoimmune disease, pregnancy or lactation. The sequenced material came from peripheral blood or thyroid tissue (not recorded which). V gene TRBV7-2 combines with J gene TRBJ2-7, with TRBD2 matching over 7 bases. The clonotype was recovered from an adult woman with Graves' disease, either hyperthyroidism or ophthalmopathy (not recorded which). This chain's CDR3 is CASSVLAAAYEQYF. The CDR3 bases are TGTGCCAGCAGCGTCCTAGCGGCAGCCTACGAGCAGTACTTC.